This record looks at one TCR beta chain sequence and its context. Its target antigen remains unknown. No qualities accompany the bases; no much larger clone lies one base away. Receptor amplification or capture employed the immunoSEQ multiplex PCR assay. For the multiplex PCR, a mixture combining 60 forward primers for TCR Vbeta segments and 13 reverse primers for TCR Jbeta segments was used. Amplification of the CDR3 region of rearranged TCR beta genes was performed with a multiplex PCR assay on genomic DNA. The amplified TCR beta libraries were sequenced on the Illumina HiSeq System as 87-base-pair reads. The paper's data handling went like this. A later analysis tallied some 79 million unique TCR beta chains across the 550 to 850 repertoires, and approximately 12 million of those chains were shared by two or more donors. Raw reads were error-corrected and collapsed into unique sequences by a nearest-neighbor algorithm in which closely related sequences were merged to remove PCR and sequencing errors. To assign V, D and J gene segments, CDR3 sequences were aligned to IMGT reference sequences. For a sequence to be retained, a match of at least six nucleotides to both a V gene segment and a J gene segment was required. A rearrangement was called productive if the CDR3 had no stop codons and remained in frame with V and J, and every other rearrangement was called non-productive. Following IMGT convention, CDR3 was defined as the stretch from the second conserved V-encoded cysteine to the conserved J-encoded phenylalanine. In an earlier analysis of just under 600 of the donors, sequences lacking an unambiguous match to a single V gene segment were excluded. An earlier analysis of fewer than 650 of the donors classified V segments as functional when productive rearrangements were above 56.7% and as segregating when the standard deviation between donors was above 5%. A statistical classification framework was developed to diagnose cytomegalovirus status using the catalog of TCR beta chain sequences. In a later analysis, V and J genes were assigned by comparing TCR nucleotide sequences against IMGT/GENE-DB human TR gene sequences. A later analysis assigned CDR3 sequences and most-parsimonious VDJ recombination scenarios with the TCRdist pipeline. In a later analysis, each TCR beta chain was defined by its CDR3 amino acid sequence together with its V-gene family, and reads lacking a unique V-gene family were excluded. To address suspected cross-contamination and a sequencing artifact, a later analysis removed over 500 highly shared, low-generation-probability nucleotide sequences. A later analysis calculated a clonal expansion index for each public chain from normalized within-repertoire ranks of inferred template counts. Generation probabilities in a later analysis came from a VDJ recombination model fitted to out-of-frame rearrangements, and those results were checked against IGoR. In a later analysis, hypergeometric tests were used to score TCR-TCR, TCR-HLA and TCR-CMV co-occurrence, with a repertoire-size bias correction applied to TCR pairs. To estimate false discovery rates, a later analysis permuted the HLA or CMV assignments 20 times. In a later analysis, co-occurring TCRs were grouped with DBSCAN, and TCRdist sequence similarity was added when clustering was performed within HLA-allele-positive subsets. For co-occurrence clustering, repertoires with fewer than 30,000 or more than 120,000 public chains were excluded, along with five repertoires with anomalous nucleotide sharing. Drawn from immuneACCESS, this table holds only the in-frame rearrangements with V and J called that TCRdb kept. Clones are partly lost; checked studies trace under half to an unresolved V gene and leave the rest unexplained. V, J and clone size reflect that table, while D and trimming were determined from the DNA. Across this sample there are about 98,000 clones, with roughly 81% seen only once. The biggest ten clones account for approximately 1.3% of the sample.

This specimen belongs to a study of cytomegalovirus exposure and HLA in healthy donors (TCRdb year 2017). Background for the entire study: According to an earlier analysis of several hundred of the donors, 200 million or so T cells yielded 95 million to 140 million unique TCR beta sequences and around 280 Gb of sequence data. About 5 DR-DQ haplotypes were handled as single units for association and clustering, since linkage in the cohort was strong. Among the roughly 390 genotyped donors, under 90% belonged to the genetic ancestry cluster associated with self-reported Caucasian donors. Along with the approximately 650-subject first cohort, a separate validation cohort of more than 90 different subjects was used. The number of donors typed differed by locus, with about 629-630 for A, B, C, DRB1 and DQB1, 522 for DQA1, about 610 for DPA1, and about 450 for DPB1. An earlier analysis of some 500 of the donors applied high-throughput TCR beta sequencing to assess whether each TCR beta V gene segment acted as functional or pseudogenic. The aim of the study was to test whether cataloging public T cell receptors could identify signatures of past pathogen exposure. The T cell repertoires of under 750 subjects were profiled by immunosequencing and related to cytomegalovirus serostatus. Roughly 320 gigabases of sequencing data and around 88 million unique TCR sequences made up an early release that covered some 640 HLA-typed donors. Alongside the repertoire data, information on donor age, sex, ethnicity and CMV serostatus was compiled. Rather than drawing on any new phenotypic data, the later analysis identified candidate immune exposures from TCR beta sequences and the way those sequences occurred across donors. Every repertoire in the discovery cohort had been generated on one and the same sequencing platform. High-throughput TCR immunosequencing, statistical association of individual TCRs with disease status, and machine learning were combined to predict cytomegalovirus infection status. A later analysis re-examined previously published TCR beta repertoires from 600 to 700 donors and added high-resolution HLA genotyping to investigate patterns of TCR occurrence. A later genetic analysis used genome-wide SNP genotypes for about 65% of the 666 donors, treating that subset as a discovery cohort. Among about 360 genotyped donors of the cohort, an average of about 240,000 unique TCR beta nucleotide sequences were sequenced per donor, roughly 20% of them non-productive. Class I and class II HLA loci were covered by the typing at four-digit resolution. General study outcomes and caveats: Because HLA typing was missing for some donors at each locus, association tests included only the typed subset. Most TCR sequences were seen in very few donors, while some public TCRs were found in many individuals. In this cohort, only TCR beta chains were sequenced, and detectable features were limited by the absence of alpha or paired-chain data. Seventeen rarely observed V segments, including chromosome 9 orphons, were excluded from the earlier analysis of just under 600 of the donors because counts were too low. The classifier was reported to diagnose cytomegalovirus status with high specificity and sensitivity in both the original and validation cohorts. The presence/absence analyses assumed that sequencing depth was roughly uniform across donors, and that assumption may not be true. Specific HLA alleles were associated with 15,000 to 20,000 TCR beta sequences at a false discovery rate of 0.05 in a later analysis. The authors suggested that the approach could potentially be extended to other disease states and immunological phenotypes. In vitro tests confirmed that a few of the cytomegalovirus-associated TCR beta chains recognize cytomegalovirus antigens. In a later analysis, HLA-associated TCR beta chains showed more clonal expansion and lower generation probabilities than non-associated chains that were equally common. Most CMV-associated TCR beta chains appeared to be HLA-restricted in a later analysis, and the HLA associations seemed to be driven largely by CMV exposure. Strong co-occurrence of HLA alleles, especially DR and DQ, made assigning TCR associations to individual alleles difficult. An association between a missense DCLRE1C variant and V-gene and J-gene trimming of TCR beta chains was found in a later genetic analysis and replicated in an independent cohort. A total of fewer than 200 TCR beta chains were listed by the study as associated with cytomegalovirus. According to a later genetic analysis, donors in an Asian-associated ancestry cluster had fewer N-insertions in productive TCRs than the approximately 630-donor mean. Correlated functional status among segregating V segments might reflect linkage disequilibrium, but an unknown experimental factor could not be ruled out. A later analysis found that TCR association rates varied across HLA loci, with DRB1 alleles showing the most associated TCRs and HLA-C alleles the fewest. A further reported finding was that TCR beta sequences accurately predicted the HLA-A and HLA-B alleles for most subjects in the first cohort. A later analysis reported that several top co-occurrence clusters appeared linked to parvovirus B19, influenza, CMV and Epstein-Barr virus. For the cohort, immune exposure information was limited to CMV serostatus. The sequencing pipeline was judged likely to have produced a cluster of highly shared sequence variants as a technical artifact. An earlier analysis of some 560 of the donors showed that most TCR beta V segments appeared in productive rearrangements either about 87% or about 30% of the time, which broadly matched IMGT annotations.

The cohort was made up of 666 healthy bone marrow donors. At the time of sampling, every cohort member was nominally healthy, though immune exposures that went unrecorded were likely present. The donor tested CMV seronegative, placing the donor among the 350 to 400 seronegative members of the cohort. Every donor gave a peripheral blood sample, and the peripheral blood mononuclear cells from that sample were used for TCR beta sequencing. Genomic DNA extraction from the blood cell samples was performed with the Qiagen DNeasy Blood Extraction Kit. The sample was PBMCs. This sequence was found in a middle-aged man in good health and CMV-seronegative.

The nucleotide sequence is TGTGCCAGCTCAAAGGACAGCTACAATGAGCAGTTCTTC. The resulting protein is CASSKDSYNEQFF. The rearranged segments are TRBV27 and TRBJ2-1; TRBD1 might be the D gene, on 6 matching bases. Including cysteine and phenylalanine, the CDR3 has 13 amino acids. Kept here is only the CDR3 DNA, which spans 39 bases and is read in frame from base 1. Trimming costs V 8 bases and J 3 bases, and their ends lie 11 bases apart. The germline V gene (reference sequence) supplies CDR1 MNHEY and CDR2 SMNVEV.